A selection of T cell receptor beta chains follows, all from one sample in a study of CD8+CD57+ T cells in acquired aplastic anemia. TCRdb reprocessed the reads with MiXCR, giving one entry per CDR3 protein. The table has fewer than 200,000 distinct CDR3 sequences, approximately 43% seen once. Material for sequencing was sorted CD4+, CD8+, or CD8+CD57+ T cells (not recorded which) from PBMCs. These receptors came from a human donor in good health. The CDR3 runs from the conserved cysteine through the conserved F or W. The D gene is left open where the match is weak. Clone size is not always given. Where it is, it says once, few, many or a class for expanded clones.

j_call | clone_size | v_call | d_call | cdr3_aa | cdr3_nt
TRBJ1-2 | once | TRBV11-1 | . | CASSFPPVRMNRAHYGYTF | TGTGCCAGCAGCTTTCCCCCTGTACGGATGAACAGGGCCCACTATGGCTACACCTTC
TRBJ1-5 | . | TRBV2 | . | CASSELTGTNQPQHF | TGTGCCAGCAGTGAATTGACGGGGACCAATCAGCCCCAGCATTTT
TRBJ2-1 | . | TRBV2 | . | CASSEVYYRNEQFF | TGTGCCAGCAGTGAGGTTTACTACAGGAATGAGCAGTTCTTC
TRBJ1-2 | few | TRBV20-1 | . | CSAVGNYGYTF | TGCAGTGCAGTCGGGAACTATGGCTACACCTTC
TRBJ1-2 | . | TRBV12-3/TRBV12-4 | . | CASSLGRLYGYTF | TGTGCCAGCAGCTTGGGACGGTTGTACGGCTACACCTTC
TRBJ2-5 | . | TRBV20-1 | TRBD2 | CSARVSGGNQETQYF | TGCAGTGCTAGAGTTAGCGGGGGCAACCAAGAGACCCAGTACTTC
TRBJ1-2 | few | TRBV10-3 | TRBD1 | CAISGKGTGAGYTF | TGTGCCATCAGTGGCAAAGGGACAGGGGCTGGCTACACCTTC
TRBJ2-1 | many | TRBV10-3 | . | CATAHGNSYNEQFF | TGTGCCACCGCGCACGGGAACTCCTACAATGAGCAGTTCTTC
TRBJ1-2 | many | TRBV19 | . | CASSIGLTGMRGYTF | TGTGCCAGTAGTATAGGATTAACAGGGATGAGAGGCTACACCTTC
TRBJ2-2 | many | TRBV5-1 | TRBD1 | CASSLEDRATGELFF | TGCGCCAGCAGCTTGGAGGACAGGGCCACCGGGGAGCTGTTTTTT
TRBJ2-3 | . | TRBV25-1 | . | CASSELGQFRTDTQYF | TGTGCCAGCAGTGAATTAGGGCAGTTTCGGACAGATACGCAGTATTTT
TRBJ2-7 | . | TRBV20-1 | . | CSASGSFYEQYF | TGCAGTGCTAGCGGGAGCTTTTACGAGCAGTACTTC
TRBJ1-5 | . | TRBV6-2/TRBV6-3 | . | CASSYRRDINQPQHF | TGTGCCAGCAGTTACCGCCGGGACATCAATCAGCCCCAGCATTTT
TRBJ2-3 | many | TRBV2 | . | CASTLEGLSTDTQYF | TGTGCCAGCACCCTAGAGGGGCTTAGCACAGATACGCAGTATTTT
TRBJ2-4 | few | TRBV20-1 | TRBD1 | CSASPYLRDRGFGNIQYF | TGCAGTGCTAGTCCTTACCTCCGGGACAGGGGGTTCGGAAACATTCAGTACTTC
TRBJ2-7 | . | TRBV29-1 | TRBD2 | CSVDGQASGGSSYEQYF | TGCAGCGTTGATGGTCAGGCTAGCGGGGGATCATCCTACGAGCAGTACTTC
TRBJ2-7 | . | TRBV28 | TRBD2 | CASRRTPGLARQYF | TGTGCCAGCAGACGGACACCCGGACTAGCGCGTCAGTACTTC
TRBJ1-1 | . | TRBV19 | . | CASSIIGGMTEAFF | TGTGCCAGTAGTATTATCGGGGGGATGACTGAAGCTTTCTTT
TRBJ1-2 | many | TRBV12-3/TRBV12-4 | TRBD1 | CASRPGQGYGYTF | TGTGCCAGCAGGCCGGGACAGGGTTATGGCTACACCTTC
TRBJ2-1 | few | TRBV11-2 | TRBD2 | CASSLLAGAFNEQFF | TGTGCCAGCAGCTTACTAGCGGGAGCATTCAATGAGCAGTTCTTC
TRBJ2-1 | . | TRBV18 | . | CASSDNNEQFF | TGTGCCAGCTCAGATAACAATGAGCAGTTCTTC
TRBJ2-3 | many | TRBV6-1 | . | CASTSDLSTDTQYF | TGTGCCAGCACCAGCGACTTGAGCACAGATACGCAGTATTTT
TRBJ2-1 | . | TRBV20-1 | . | CSATGPTSEQFF | TGCAGTGCTACGGGGCCCACCTCGGAGCAGTTCTTC
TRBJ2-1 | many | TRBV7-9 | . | CASSLLNGNEQFF | TGTGCCAGCAGCTTATTGAACGGCAATGAGCAGTTCTTC
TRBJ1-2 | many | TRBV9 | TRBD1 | CASSEGDRVFDGYTF | TGTGCCAGCAGCGAGGGGGACAGGGTTTTCGATGGCTACACCTTC
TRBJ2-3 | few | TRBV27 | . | CASRAPLSTDTQYF | TGTGCCAGCAGGGCTCCTCTTAGCACAGATACGCAGTATTTT
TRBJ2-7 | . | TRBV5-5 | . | CASSLTGHEQYF | TGTGCCAGCAGCTTGACCGGCCACGAGCAGTACTTC
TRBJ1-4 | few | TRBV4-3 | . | CASSRQQGLNEKLFF | TGCGCCAGCAGCCGACAACAGGGTCTGAATGAAAAACTGTTTTTT
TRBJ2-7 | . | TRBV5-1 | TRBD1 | CASSLIWDRAYEQYF | TGCGCCAGCAGCTTGATTTGGGACAGGGCCTACGAGCAGTACTTC
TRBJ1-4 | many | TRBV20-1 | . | CTGERAEKLFF | TGCACAGGGGAGAGAGCTGAAAAACTGTTTTTT
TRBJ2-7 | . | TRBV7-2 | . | CASSLSQRYEQYF | TGTGCCAGCAGCTTAAGTCAACGTTACGAGCAGTACTTC
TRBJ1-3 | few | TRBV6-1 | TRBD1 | CASTTTGGHTGNTIYF | TGTGCCAGCACCACCACAGGGGGCCACACTGGAAACACCATATATTTT
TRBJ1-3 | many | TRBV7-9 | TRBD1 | CASSPRQGLENTIYF | TGTGCCAGCAGCCCGAGACAGGGTTTGGAAAACACCATATATTTT
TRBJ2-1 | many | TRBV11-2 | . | CASSPTSGTAIDEQFF | TGTGCCAGCAGCCCGACCTCGGGAACGGCGATCGATGAGCAGTTCTTC
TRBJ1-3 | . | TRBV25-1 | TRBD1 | CASSERDRDITSLGGNTIYF | TGTGCCAGCAGTGAACGGGACAGGGACATCACCTCATTAGGTGGAAACACCATATATTTT
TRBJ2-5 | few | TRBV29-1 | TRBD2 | CSVRTSGVETQYF | TGCAGCGTCCGGACTAGCGGGGTAGAGACCCAGTACTTC
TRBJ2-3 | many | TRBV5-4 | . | CASSPDEGGGDTQYF | TGTGCCAGCAGCCCTGACGAAGGGGGAGGGGATACGCAGTATTTT
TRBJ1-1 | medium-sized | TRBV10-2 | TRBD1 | CASSGQGGTEAFF | TGCGCCAGCAGTGGGCAGGGGGGCACTGAAGCTTTCTTT
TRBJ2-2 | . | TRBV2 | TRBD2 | CASKDSGLAGGELFF | TGTGCCAGCAAGGACTCGGGACTAGCTGGCGGGGAGCTGTTTTTT
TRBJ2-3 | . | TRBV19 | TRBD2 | CASRKGLADLTDTQYF | TGTGCCAGTAGGAAGGGACTAGCGGACCTCACAGATACGCAGTATTTT
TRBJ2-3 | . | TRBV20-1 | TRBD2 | CSARVAGRRTDTQYF | TGCAGTGCTAGGGTAGCGGGACGACGCACAGATACGCAGTATTTT
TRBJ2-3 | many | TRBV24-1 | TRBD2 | CATSEGTSGRDTQYF | TGTGCCACCAGTGAAGGGACTAGCGGGAGAGATACGCAGTATTTT
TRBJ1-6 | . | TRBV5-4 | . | CASSLGQNNSPLHF | TGTGCCAGCAGCTTGGGACAGAATAATTCACCCCTCCACTTT
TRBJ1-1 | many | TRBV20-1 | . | CSARLSSMNTEAFF | TGCAGTGCTAGACTATCTTCGATGAACACTGAAGCTTTCTTT
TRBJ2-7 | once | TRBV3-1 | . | CASSQPGAISEQYF | TGTGCCAGCAGCCAACCGGGGGCGATCAGCGAGCAGTACTTC
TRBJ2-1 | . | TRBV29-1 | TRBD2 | CSVDPTNSGLAGGPGQFF | TGCAGCGTTGACCCTACCAACAGCGGACTAGCGGGAGGGCCAGGGCAGTTCTTC
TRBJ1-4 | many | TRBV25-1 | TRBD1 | CASSGAPGTGGEKLFF | TGTGCCAGCAGTGGGGCCCCCGGGACAGGGGGGGAAAAACTGTTTTTT
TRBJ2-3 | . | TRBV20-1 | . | CSAGGTPNTQYF | TGCAGTGCTGGCGGGACTCCCAATACGCAGTATTTT
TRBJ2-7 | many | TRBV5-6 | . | CASSLPAGAHEQYF | TGTGCCAGCAGTCTTCCTGCAGGGGCCCACGAGCAGTACTTC
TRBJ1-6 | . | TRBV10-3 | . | CAAGSYSRGGSYNSPLHF | TGTGCCGCGGGCAGTTACTCGAGGGGGGGGTCCTATAATTCACCCCTCCACTTT